The clone carrying this T cell receptor beta chain was recorded at least ten times. The antigen remains unidentified. Researchers sorted naive CD8 T cells as cells that were CD8+CD4-CCR7+CD45RA+. This CDR3 has 16 amino acids. J gave up 5 bases and V 4 bases, and 9 bases lay outside the gene matches. Germline V gives CDR1 PRHDT, CDR2 FYEKMQ (reference sequence). Preparation of the bulk TCR libraries relied on previously described methods and listed TCR primers. TCRdb re-derived calls from the PCR reads in MiXCR, one entry per CDR3 protein. The sample contains about 54,000 distinct CDR3 sequences, around 25% of which appear only once. This sample is part of a study of molecular identifiers for immune sequencing clone quantification. Overall study context: Replicate RNA came from 20,000 or 100,000 naive CD8 cells and was split five ways, and four parts were sequenced. General observations from the study: Highly expanded clone sizes could be underestimated through barcode sharing by identical TCR molecules.

This receptor was taken from a human donor in good health. Some libraries in this study had Jurkat cell RNA spiked in. This rearrangement joins TRBV13 to TRBJ2-7; 12 bases line up with TRBD2. Sequencing input: naive CD8+ T cells from blood, with Jurkat cell RNA spiked in. This sample's subset: FACS-sorted CD8+CD4-CCR7+CD45RA+ naive T cells. CDR3 nucleotides: TGTGCCAGCAGCTGGACTAGCGGGACGTCCGGGCACGAGCAGTACTTC. It is translated as CASSWTSGTSGHEQYF.